The 15 T cell receptor beta chains below all came from one sample that was sequenced in a study of blood T cell repertoires in COVID-19. Clones were read by immunoSEQ multiplex PCR, and TCRdb kept only the in-frame ones, dropping some. Of roughly 260,000 clones listed, about 91% are singletons. The sequenced material came from peripheral blood. The receptors come from a person aged 18 to 29 with COVID-19, enrolled during active disease.

V usage is TRBV12-3 or TRBV12-4 and J usage is TRBJ2-3; D might be TRBD2 (6 bases). Deletions cut 6 bases from V and 4 bases from J, with 8 bases between. The CDR3 is made up of 12 amino acids. Here the CDR3 DNA reads TGTGCCAGCAGAGCGGGTGCAGATACGCAGTATTTT. Translation gives CASRAGADTQYF.

The CDR3, as DNA: TGTGCCAGCAGCCAAGCACAGGGGGTTTCTGGGGCCAACGTCCTGACTTTC. Residues: CASSQAQGVSGANVLTF. The chain has TRBV4-2 and TRBJ2-6; 8 nucleotides match TRBD1. The CDR3 length is 17 residues. The V and J ends lost 1 base and 1 base, in that order; junction bases with no gene match: 3. The germline CDR1 and CDR2 sequences are LGHNA and YNFKEQ.

The CDR3 here is CASSLAAGTVDNEQFF. The CDR3 DNA is TGTGCCAGCAGTTTAGCCGCCGGGACAGTAGACAATGAGCAGTTCTTC. V and J are TRBV27 and TRBJ2-1; 7 bases are a match to TRBD1. With 2 bases clipped from V and 5 bases from J, the junction kept 9 bases outside the gene matches. The CDR3 runs to 16 residues. The V gene's germline CDR1 is MNHEY and CDR2 SMNVEV (reference sequence).

J is TRBJ1-2 and V is TRBV19; the match to TRBD1 covers 7 bases. CDR3 length: 14 amino acids. Trimming cost V 2 bases and J 3 bases; bases outside gene matches: 3. Germline-derived CDR1 and CDR2 are LNHDA and SQIVND (reference sequence). The CDR3 sequence: CASSIKTGHYGYTF. The CDR3 nucleotides read TGTGCCAGTAGTATAAAGACAGGGCACTATGGCTACACCTTC. The variable domain in full, with the rest retrieved from reference TRBV19 and TRBJ1-2, is DGGITQSPKYLFRKEGQNVTLSCEQNLNHDAMYWYRQDPGQGLRLIYYSQIVNDFQKGDIAEGYSVSREKKESFPLTVTSAQKNPTAFYLCASSIKTGHYGYTFGSGTRLTVV.

The rearrangement uses TRBV2 and TRBJ2-1, with D possibly being TRBD2 (6 bases). The CDR3 is 11 amino acids. CDR1 SNHLY and CDR2 FYNNEI come from the germline V gene. Trimming removed 6 bases at V and 15 bases at J, with 15 bases between. The chain's CDR3 is CASSGRRALFF. The CDR3 region has the DNA TGTGCCAGCAGCGGTAGGAGGGCGCTGTTCTTC. The full variable domain, rest sourced from reference TRBV2 and TRBJ2-1, is EPEVTQTPSHQVTQMGQEVILRCVPISNHLYFYWYRQILGQKVEFLVSFYNNEISEKSEIFDDQFSVERPDGSNFTLKIRSTKLEDSAMYFCASSGRRALFFGPGTRLTVL.

The rearrangement joins TRBV5-1 to TRBJ2-2; 10 bases line up with TRBD1. CDR1 and CDR2 from the germline V gene are SGHRS and YFSETQ. The CDR3 length is 22 residues. V lost 4 bases to trimming and J lost 6 bases; unmatched junction nucleotides: 27. This CDR3 is CASSPSGATETIDRGLAGELFF. The CDR3 nucleotides read TGCGCCAGCAGCCCAAGTGGGGCCACCGAAACAATAGACAGGGGGCTAGCCGGGGAGCTGTTTTTT.

CDR3 bases: TGCGCCAGCTCCTTTCGGCTAGCGGGGACAGACACCGGGGAGCTGTTTTTT. Amino acid sequence: CASSFRLAGTDTGELFF. The chain combines TRBV4-1 with TRBJ2-2, with 9 bases that match TRBD2. The CDR3 extends over 17 amino acids. CDR1 is MGHRA and CDR2 is YSYEKL in the germline V gene. V lost 8 bases and J lost 3; bases outside the gene matches: 13.

This chain connects TRBV27 to TRBJ2-6, with 13 bases aligning to TRBD2. V trimming: 2 bases; J trimming: 4 bases; junction bases outside the gene matches: 11. The CDR3 is 20 amino acids. Germline loops: CDR1 MNHEY, CDR2 SMNVEV (reference sequence). The CDR3 sequence is CASSLGLAGAYPFGANVLTF. CDR3 in DNA: TGTGCCAGCAGTTTAGGACTAGCGGGAGCTTACCCTTTCGGGGCCAACGTCCTGACTTTC.

The J gene is TRBJ2-7, the V gene TRBV15; weak D call: TRBD2 (6 bases). The V gene's germline CDR1 is LNHNV and CDR2 YYDKDF (reference sequence). The CDR3 covers 14 residues. V lost 3 bases, J lost 5 bases, and 14 bases lay in between. CDR3 DNA: TGTGCCACCAGCAGTTTACTAGCTCGGGACGAGCAGTACTTC. Its translation: CATSSLLARDEQYF.

The J gene is TRBJ2-5, the V gene TRBV10-3, with 7 bases fitting TRBD2. This CDR3 has 16 residues. Germline V gives CDR1 ENHRY, CDR2 SYGVKD. V shed 3 bases, J shed 5 bases, and the junction held 12 bases outside the gene matches. DNA of the CDR3: TGTGCCATCAGTGAAACGCGGGAGAGCAGGTCGGAGACCCAGTACTTC. Protein: CAISETRESRSETQYF.

This chain joins TRBV7-2 and TRBJ1-1; no clear D. The germline gives CDR1 SGHTA, CDR2 FQGNSA. V was trimmed by 5 bases and J by 1 base, leaving 5 bases between them. This CDR3 has 12 residues. CDR3 sequence: CASSVRNTEAFF. CDR3 nucleotide sequence: TGTGCCAGCAGCGTCCGGAACACTGAAGCTTTCTTT.

This clone was seen only once. V usage is TRBV6-5 and J usage is TRBJ2-3, with D possibly TRBD1 on 6 matching bases. The V end was cut by 10 bases, the J end by 0 bases, with 8 bases between. Germline V gives CDR1 MNHEY, CDR2 SVGAGI. The CDR3 sequence is 12 residues long. The CDR3 spells CATQGSTDTQYF. The CDR3 DNA is TGTGCCACCCAGGGGAGCACAGATACGCAGTATTTT.

The V call is TRBV6-2 or TRBV6-3, the J call TRBJ2-7; 7 bases are shared with TRBD1. Germline CDR1 is MNHEY and CDR2 is SVGEGT. The CDR3 sequence is 14 residues long. V dropped 5 bases and J dropped 2; count of bases not matched to a gene: 6. The CDR3 sequence: CASSPWTGPYEQYF. The CDR3 DNA reads as TGTGCCAGCAGTCCCTGGACAGGTCCCTACGAGCAGTACTTC.

A few counts support this clone. V gene TRBV7-9 combines with J gene TRBJ2-1, with 10 positions matching TRBD1. The V gene end was trimmed by 4 bases and the J gene end by 5 bases; junction bases not matched to a gene: 5. CDR3 length: 15 residues. Germline CDR1 and CDR2: SEHNR and FQNEAQ (reference sequence). The CDR3, as DNA: TGTGCCAGCAGCTCTACGGGACAGGGGAACAATGAGCAGTTCTTC. It translates to CASSSTGQGNNEQFF.

The V gene is TRBV7-6, the J gene TRBJ2-2; 10 bases are a match to TRBD2. The J segment lost 5 bases and the V segment lost 1 base, leaving 4 bases of the junction unmatched. CDR1 and CDR2 (germline): SGHVS, FNYEAQ. This CDR3 comprises 16 residues. The CDR3 DNA is TGTGCCAGCAGCTTAGAGAGCGGGAGGGCAACCGGGGAGCTGTTTTTT. Encoded protein: CASSLESGRATGELFF.